The clone carrying this T cell receptor beta chain was seen more than once but under ten times. Antigen unknown. 5'RACE, which relied on constant-segment primers, yielded TCR alpha and TCR beta cDNA libraries carrying sample barcodes and UMIs. One entry per CDR3 protein, called by TCRdb with MiXCR from the 5' RACE reads. The data hold a few hundred thousand distinct CDR3 sequences, with 20% to 25% observed a single time. The record originates from a study of T-cell memory formation after mild COVID-19. Study information: For the most part, TCR clusters were specific to one donor. The study, taken as a whole, reports: Clones contracting over day 15 to 85 were CD4/CD8 balanced, with later expanders leaning CD4+. Most CD4+ clones that shrank were in CM and EM, while CD8+ ones turned up in EMRA.

The V gene's germline CDR1 is SGHKS and CDR2 YYEKEE (reference sequence). Between the trimmed V and J ends, which lost 0 bases and 2 bases, there was a span of 2 bases. The CDR3 consists of 12 residues. This sequence originates from a man between 18 and 35 years old who had mild COVID-19 (a few samples of this study predate the infection). Cell type and time point are not known. Source material: PBMCs or a T cell subset sorted from them (not recorded which). J is TRBJ1-1 and V is TRBV5-5; the D is unclear. The CDR3 DNA reads TGTGCCAGCAGCTTGGACAACACTGAAGCTTTCTTT. Its protein product is CASSLDNTEAFF. Full variable domain (remainder filled in from reference TRBV5-5 and TRBJ1-1): DAGVTQSPTHLIKTRGQQVTLRCSPISGHKSVSWYQQVLGQGPQFIFQYYEKEERGRGNFPDRFSARQFPNYSSELNVNALLLGDSALYLCASSLDNTEAFFGQGTRLTVV.